The sequence of this T cell receptor (beta chain) was determined in a study of regulatory T cells in long-lasting Graves disease. On the study more broadly: Antithyroid drug exposure in newly diagnosed Graves' patients had lasted under 3 months. Study results and caveats: Patients with persistent disease shared over 2,500 public clonotypes, outpacing the approximately 870 shared by new patients.

V lost 3 bases, J lost 4 bases, and 22 bases lay in between. The CDR3 consists of 17 residues. The V gene's germline CDR1 is MNHEY and CDR2 SMNVEV (reference sequence). This clonotype was seen many times. Antigen specificity is unknown. TCR beta libraries were built with iRepertoire HTBI primers and Arm-PCR of CDR3 regions. Using its own MiXCR run on the multiplex PCR reads, TCRdb lists one record per CDR3 protein. The repertoire has more than 400,000 distinct CDR3 sequences, 16% of them found once; the top ten carry 9.5% to 12%. Time point specified: newly diagnosed GD, antithyroid drugs for less than 3 months. Generation of the TCR library employed RNA extracted from PBMCs. This same sample was also taken into another study, of T cells in Graves' hyperthyroidism and ophthalmopathy. Per that study: The study left out patients who had uncontrolled infection, other autoimmune disease, pregnancy or lactation.

The sequence was obtained from a woman in her 30s with Graves disease. Specimen: peripheral blood mononuclear cells (PBMCs), collected at new diagnosis, from a patient treated with antithyroid drugs. The chain has TRBV27 and TRBJ2-7; D ambiguous. The CDR3 DNA reads TGTGCCAGCAGTTTGAATCCCTCCTCACTCCACCATTACGAGCAGTACTTC. This translates into CASSLNPSSLHHYEQYF.